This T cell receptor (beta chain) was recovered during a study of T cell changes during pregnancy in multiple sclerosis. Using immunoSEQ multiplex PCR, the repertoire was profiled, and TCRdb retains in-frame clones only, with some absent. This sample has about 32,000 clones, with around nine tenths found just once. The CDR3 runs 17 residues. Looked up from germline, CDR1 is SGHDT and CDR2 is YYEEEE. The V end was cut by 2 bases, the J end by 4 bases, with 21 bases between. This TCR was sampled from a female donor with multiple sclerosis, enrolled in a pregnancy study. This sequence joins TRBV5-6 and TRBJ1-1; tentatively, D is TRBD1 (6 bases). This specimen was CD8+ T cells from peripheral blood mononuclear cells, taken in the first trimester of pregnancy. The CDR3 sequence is CASSFVTGTTWGTEAFF. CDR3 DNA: TGTGCCAGCAGCTTCGTCACAGGGACCACTTGGGGCACTGAAGCTTTCTTT. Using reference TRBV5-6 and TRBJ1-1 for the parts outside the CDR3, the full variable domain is DAGVTQSPTHLIKTRGQQVTLRCSPKSGHDTVSWYQQALGQGPQFIFQYYEEEERQRGNFPDRFSGHQFPNYSSELNVNALLLGDSALYLCASSFVTGTTWGTEAFFGQGTRLTVV.